This is a list of T cell receptor beta chains from one sample in a study of blood T cell repertoires in COVID-19. Only in-frame clones appear in the TCRdb table, and some are missing; sequencing was by immunoSEQ multiplex PCR. Of about 360,000 clones in the sample, approximately 86% were seen once. Source material: peripheral blood. Receptor source: an older woman with COVID-19, enrolled during active disease. CDR3s include the opening cysteine and the closing phenylalanine or tryptophan. A D gene is named only where the DNA matches it firmly. Rows may omit the clone size; those that give it use once, few, many or a size class.

D,size,V,J,CDR3,DNA
-,-,TRBV4-3,TRBJ2-1,CASSPDPNTGRGYEQFF,TGCGCCAGCAGCCCAGACCCGAATACGGGGAGAGGTTATGAGCAGTTCTTC
-,-,TRBV5-1,TRBJ2-7,CASRVAGAPEQYF,TGCGCCAGCAGGGTCGCAGGGGCCCCCGAGCAGTACTTC
-,once,TRBV7-2,TRBJ1-4,CASSSGQPFEKLFF,TGTGCCAGCAGCTCCGGACAGCCATTTGAAAAACTGTTTTTT
-,-,TRBV27,TRBJ1-1,CASRCQGLGGNTEAFF,TGTGCCAGCCGCTGCCAGGGGCTAGGGGGGAACACTGAAGCTTTCTTT
TRBD1,-,TRBV7-8,TRBJ1-5,CASSLGWDSHQPQHF,TGTGCCAGCAGCTTAGGTTGGGACAGTCATCAGCCCCAGCATTTT
-,-,TRBV2,TRBJ1-1,CASIIRDQGSEAFF,TGTGCCAGCATAATCCGCGACCAGGGCTCTGAAGCTTTCTTT
TRBD2,-,TRBV4-1,TRBJ2-5,CASSQGGGLQETQYF,TGCGCCAGCAGCCAAGGCGGGGGACTCCAAGAGACCCAGTACTTC
-,-,TRBV5-4,TRBJ2-3,CASSLDGGGTDTQYF,TGTGCCAGCAGCTTGGACGGGGGTGGGACAGATACGCAGTATTTT
TRBD2,-,TRBV11-3,TRBJ2-7,CASSQGIGGGAYEQYF,TGTGCCAGCAGCCAAGGGATCGGCGGGGGGGCCTACGAGCAGTACTTC
TRBD2,-,TRBV5-1,TRBJ2-5,CASSLGGTLAGQETQYF,TGCGCCAGCAGCTTGGGGGGGACACTAGCGGGTCAAGAGACCCAGTACTTC
-,-,TRBV13,TRBJ2-7,CASSFPGTGSREQYF,TGTGCCAGCAGCTTTCCTGGGACTGGGAGTCGGGAGCAGTACTTC
TRBD1,-,TRBV7-9,TRBJ1-1,CASSLFGQGWAEAFF,TGTGCCAGCAGCTTATTCGGACAGGGGTGGGCTGAAGCTTTCTTT
TRBD1,once,TRBV11-3,TRBJ1-1,CASSSGQDTGYLFF,TGTGCCAGCAGCTCGGGACAGGATACCGGGTATTTGTTCTTT
TRBD2,-,TRBV7-9,TRBJ2-5,CASSLDTYGTSGYQETQYF,TGTGCCAGCAGCTTAGATACCTATGGGACTAGCGGGTACCAAGAGACCCAGTACTTC
TRBD1,-,TRBV6-5,TRBJ1-2,CASSLGQGDGYTF,TGTGCCAGCAGCCTCGGACAGGGGGACGGCTACACCTTC
TRBD2,-,TRBV5-3,TRBJ2-1,CARSSSGGSSTNEQFF,TGTGCCAGAAGCAGTAGCGGGGGGAGTTCCACCAATGAGCAGTTCTTC
-,-,TRBV12-3/TRBV12-4,TRBJ1-1,CASIWGGTEAFF,TGTGCCAGCATCTGGGGCGGCACTGAAGCTTTCTTT
-,-,TRBV7-8,TRBJ2-7,CASSLSPAYEQYF,TGTGCCAGCAGCTTATCCCCAGCCTACGAGCAGTACTTC
-,few,TRBV27,TRBJ2-6,CASSVTASGANVLTF,TGTGCCAGCAGTGTGACAGCCTCTGGGGCCAACGTCCTGACTTTC
-,once,TRBV7-2,TRBJ1-6,CASSFGDTDNSPLHF,TGTGCCAGCAGCTTCGGGGACACCGATAATTCACCCCTCCACTTT
TRBD1,-,TRBV19,TRBJ2-7,CASSIGLGGDRIGFRRSEQYF,TGTGCCAGTAGTATCGGTTTAGGGGGCGATCGTATCGGATTTAGACGGAGCGAGCAGTACTTC
TRBD1,once,TRBV2,TRBJ2-7,CASSDSQGSEQYF,TGTGCCAGCAGCGACTCACAGGGGAGCGAGCAGTACTTC
TRBD1,-,TRBV30,TRBJ2-7,CAWCRGYEQYF,TGTGCCTGGTGCAGGGGGTACGAGCAGTACTTC
-,-,TRBV18,TRBJ1-1,CASSPPGQPNTEAFF,TGTGCCAGCTCACCACCGGGCCAGCCGAACACTGAAGCTTTCTTT
TRBD1,-,TRBV7-9,TRBJ2-2,CASSPSGTGDTGELFF,TGTGCCAGCAGCCCGTCGGGGACAGGGGACACCGGGGAGCTGTTTTTT
TRBD2,-,TRBV20-1,TRBJ2-1,CSASRAGSSYNEQFF,TGCAGTGCTAGTAGAGCGGGGAGCTCCTACAATGAGCAGTTCTTC
-,-,TRBV5-6,TRBJ1-1,CASSSWGVLMNTEAFF,TGTGCCAGCAGCTCATGGGGGGTTTTGATGAACACTGAAGCTTTCTTT
TRBD1,-,TRBV2,TRBJ2-2,CASSTHPQGATSGELFF,TGTGCCAGCAGTACTCACCCCCAGGGGGCTACTTCCGGGGAGCTGTTTTTT
TRBD2,-,TRBV27,TRBJ2-3,CASSLNGVAGGRDTDTQYF,TGTGCCAGCAGTCTCAACGGGGTAGCGGGGGGGCGGGACACAGATACGCAGTATTTT
-,-,TRBV29-1,TRBJ2-3,CSVERSTDTQYF,TGCAGCGTTGAACGGTCCACAGATACGCAGTATTTT
TRBD1,-,TRBV9,TRBJ1-5,CASSATGEGAQPQHF,TGTGCCAGCAGCGCCACAGGGGAAGGAGCTCAGCCCCAGCATTTT
-,-,TRBV7-3,TRBJ1-1,CASSYVMNTEAFF,TGTGCCAGCAGCTATGTTATGAACACTGAAGCTTTCTTT
TRBD1,-,TRBV27,TRBJ1-2,CASKHPGTGDNYGYTF,TGTGCCAGCAAACACCCCGGGACAGGGGATAACTATGGCTACACCTTC
TRBD1,-,TRBV4-1,TRBJ2-5,CASSHVDRNYQETQYF,TGCGCCAGCAGCCACGTGGACAGGAATTACCAAGAGACCCAGTACTTC
-,once,TRBV6-5,TRBJ1-2,CASSPGWSAGYTF,TGTGCCAGCAGCCCGGGGTGGTCGGCGGGCTACACCTTC
-,-,TRBV5-1,TRBJ1-2,CASSLAGYGYTF,TGCGCCAGCAGCTTGGCAGGGTATGGCTACACCTTC
TRBD2,-,TRBV20-1,TRBJ2-7,CSASNGGGPYEQYF,TGCAGTGCTAGTAACGGCGGGGGGCCCTACGAGCAGTACTTC
TRBD2,-,TRBV4-2,TRBJ2-1,CASSQAGGPGNEQFF,TGTGCCAGCAGCCAAGCGGGGGGGCCAGGGAATGAGCAGTTCTTC
-,once,TRBV7-8,TRBJ1-5,CASSLGRAFGQPQHF,TGTGCCAGCAGCTTAGGCAGGGCCTTCGGGCAGCCCCAGCATTTT
-,few,TRBV3-1/TRBV3-2,TRBJ1-1,CASSQRETEAFF,TGTGCCAGCAGCCAAAGGGAGACTGAAGCTTTCTTT
-,-,TRBV6-2/TRBV6-3,TRBJ2-1,CASSFSVVGSPTVRPHNEQFF,TGTGCCAGCAGTTTCTCGGTCGTCGGGTCTCCGACGGTCCGCCCCCACAATGAGCAGTTCTTC
-,once,TRBV5-1,TRBJ2-7,CASSFNSAGASYEQYF,TGCGCCAGCAGCTTTAACTCGGCAGGGGCCTCCTACGAGCAGTACTTC
TRBD1,-,TRBV25-1,TRBJ1-1,CASSATGGGAEAFF,TGTGCCAGCAGTGCAACAGGGGGCGGGGCTGAAGCTTTCTTT
TRBD1,once,TRBV18,TRBJ2-6,CASSLTDRVANVLTF,TGTGCCAGCTCGCTAACGGACAGGGTAGCCAACGTCCTGACTTTC
-,few,TRBV6-4,TRBJ1-6,CASSDNNSPLHF,TGTGCCAGCAGTGATAATAATTCACCCCTCCACTTT
-,-,TRBV12-3/TRBV12-4,TRBJ1-1,CASSFSSGFEAFF,TGTGCCAGCAGTTTTTCATCAGGGTTTGAAGCTTTCTTT
TRBD1,-,TRBV7-2,TRBJ2-2,CASESRVDRATGELFF,TGTGCCAGCGAGTCGCGGGTAGACAGGGCCACCGGGGAGCTGTTTTTT
TRBD1,-,TRBV5-1,TRBJ1-2,CASSPRPTRTGHYGYTF,TGCGCCAGCAGTCCAAGACCAACCAGGACAGGCCACTATGGCTACACCTTC
-,-,TRBV5-5,TRBJ1-2,CASSLMWQGNYGYTF,TGTGCCAGCAGCTTGATGTGGCAGGGCAACTATGGCTACACCTTC
-,-,TRBV15,TRBJ2-5,CATSRDRDIREETQYF,TGTGCCACCAGCAGAGATCGGGACATACGGGAAGAGACCCAGTACTTC
-,-,TRBV7-7,TRBJ1-3,CASSLNGGSGNTIYF,TGTGCCAGCAGCTTAAACGGGGGCTCTGGAAACACCATATATTTT